This T cell receptor (beta chain) was captured by sequencing in a study of cytomegalovirus exposure and HLA in healthy donors. V was pared by 5 bases and J by 1 base, with 5 bases of the junction left unmatched. CDR1 and CDR2 from the germline V gene are MNHNS and SASEGT. CDR3 length: 15 amino acids. PCR used 60 Vbeta primers and 13 Jbeta primers. Sequencing was performed with immunoSEQ multiplex PCR; in TCRdb, only in-frame clones are kept and a portion is missing. The sample has around 190,000 clones, about 77% seen once; the top ten hold approximately 4.8%. Material for sequencing was PBMCs. The chain joins TRBV6-1 to TRBJ1-2; TRBD1 matches 9 bases. This clonotype was sampled from a man aged 25-45 years in good health and CMV-seropositive. The CDR3 reads CASSSTGGFNYGYTF. DNA for the CDR3: TGTGCCAGCAGTAGCACAGGGGGCTTTAACTATGGCTACACCTTC.